This entry lists 11 T cell receptor beta chains sequenced from one sample in a study of shared T cell receptors in the human thymus. The protocol was immunoSEQ multiplex PCR, while the TCRdb copy is restricted to in-frame clones and leaves out a portion. The table records roughly 560,000 clones, around three quarters of them present only once. These same data were also listed under a study on human thymus T cells.

Material: thymocytes. These receptors all stem from a boy less than two years old with a congenital heart defect.

The V call is TRBV10-3, the J call TRBJ2-1; TRBD2 agrees at 12 bases. This CDR3 is built from 15 residues. Per the germline V gene, CDR1 is ENHRY and CDR2 is SYGVKD. J gave up 9 bases and V 6 bases, and 9 bases lay outside the gene matches. CDR3 loop: CAISRLAGVVGEQFF. For the CDR3, the DNA is TGTGCCATCAGCCGACTAGCGGGAGTAGTAGGTGAGCAGTTCTTC.

The CDR3 DNA reads as TGTGCCAGCAGTTACAGGACAGGGAACACTGAAGCTTTCTTT. Protein sequence: CASSYRTGNTEAFF. The chain couples TRBV25-1 to TRBJ1-1; 7 nucleotides align to TRBD1. This CDR3 comprises 14 residues. The V and J ends lost 5 bases and 1 base, in that order; junction bases with no gene match: 4. CDR1 is MGHDK, CDR2 SYGVNS, per germline.

CDR3 protein: CAISSGQGDNQPQHF. DNA for the CDR3: TGTGCCATCAGCTCGGGACAGGGGGACAATCAGCCCCAGCATTTT. The rearrangement uses TRBV10-3 and TRBJ1-5; TRBD1 aligns across 11 bases. The trim removed 6 bases at V and 3 bases at J, leaving 4 bases unmatched. Germline loops: CDR1 ENHRY, CDR2 SYGVKD. The CDR3 extends over 15 amino acids.

The chain joins TRBV28 to TRBJ2-5; TRBD2 matches at 10 bases. CDR3 size: 20 residues. The V segment lost 2 bases and the J segment 3 bases; nucleotides outside the gene matches: 18. Germline loops: CDR1 MDHEN, CDR2 SYDVKM. In DNA, the CDR3 is TGTGCCAGCAGTTTAAGGTCCAGCGGGAGGGCCGGAACTCGGGAAGAGACCCAGTACTTC. This encodes CASSLRSSGRAGTREETQYF.

V is TRBV7-8 and J is TRBJ2-1; possible D gene TRBD2, 6 bases. V lost 5 bases, J lost 7 bases, and 18 bases lay in between. From germline, CDR1 is SGHVS and CDR2 FQNEAQ. This CDR3 is built from 15 residues. The chain's CDR3 is CASSGGNLATNEQFF. The DNA of the CDR3 is TGTGCCAGCAGCGGAGGCAACCTAGCGACAAATGAGCAGTTCTTC.

The table lists this clone with a few counts. The chain couples TRBV7-9 to TRBJ2-1, with 11 bases that match TRBD2. The CDR3 loop spans 15 amino acids. V lost 1 base, J lost 9 bases, and 5 bases stayed unmatched. CDR1 and CDR2 from the germline V gene are SEHNR and FQNEAQ (reference sequence). DNA of the CDR3: TGTGCCAGCAGCTTAGATAGCGGGAGGGCCGTTGAGCAGTTCTTC. This encodes CASSLDSGRAVEQFF. Together with reference TRBV7-9 and TRBJ2-1, the CDR3 gives the full variable domain: DTGVSQNPRHKITKRGQNVTFRCDPISEHNRLYWYRQTLGQGPEFLTYFQNEAQLEKSRLLSDRFSAERPKGSFSTLEIQRTEQGDSAMYLCASSLDSGRAVEQFFGPGTRLTVL.

The chain joins TRBV4-1 to TRBJ2-7, with TRBD1 matching 7 bases. The CDR3 is 16 residues long. The ends lost 4 bases at V and 2 bases at J; junction bases unmatched: 11. Germline V gene lookup returns CDR1 MGHRA and CDR2 YSYEKL. DNA for the CDR3: TGCGCCAGCAGCCTAAGACGGAGTACAGGGGCCTACGAGCAGTACTTC. Translation: CASSLRRSTGAYEQYF.

This clone was detected only a few times. The V call is TRBV7-9, the J call TRBJ2-7, with D unresolved. V was cut by 5 bases and J by 0 bases, with 5 bases left in between. The CDR3 covers 12 residues. Germline CDR1 is SEHNR and CDR2 is FQNEAQ (reference sequence). The CDR3 DNA reads TGTGCCAGCAGCCATAGCTCCTACGAGCAGTACTTC. Translation: CASSHSSYEQYF. The variable domain in full, completed from reference TRBV7-9 and TRBJ2-7, reads DTGVSQNPRHKITKRGQNVTFRCDPISEHNRLYWYRQTLGQGPEFLTYFQNEAQLEKSRLLSDRFSAERPKGSFSTLEIQRTEQGDSAMYLCASSHSSYEQYFGPGTRLTVT.

V is TRBV4-2 and J is TRBJ2-7; 8 nucleotides align to TRBD2. Unmatched junction bases numbered 14, after V lost 2 bases and J lost 5 bases. This CDR3 is 17 amino acids long. Germline loops: CDR1 LGHNA, CDR2 YNFKEQ. CDR3 region: CASSQPLGGRNLHEQYF. CDR3 coding DNA: TGTGCCAGCAGCCAACCCCTGGGCGGGAGGAATCTCCACGAGCAGTACTTC.

The rearrangement uses TRBV10-2 and TRBJ2-3; 7 positions agree with TRBD2. The CDR3 is 14 amino acids. Trimming removed 10 bases from V and 2 bases from J; junction bases left unmatched: 9. Germline CDR1 reads WSHSY; CDR2 reads SAAADI. CDR3 residues: CATQEAGSTDTQYF. The CDR3 nucleotides read TGCGCCACCCAAGAAGCGGGGTCCACAGATACGCAGTATTTT.

This chain links TRBV30 with TRBJ1-5; the match to TRBD1 covers 7 bases. Germline V CDR1 and CDR2: GTSNPN, SVGIG (reference sequence). Germline trimming cut 1 base from V and 6 bases from J; bases unmatched to any gene: 9. This CDR3 region has 15 residues. The CDR3 spells CAWSAFDREIQPQHF. CDR3 nucleotides: TGTGCCTGGAGTGCATTTGACAGGGAGATTCAGCCCCAGCATTTT.